This TCR beta chain was documented in a study of blood T cell repertoires in COVID-19. Germline V lookup: CDR1 SGHTA, CDR2 FQGTGA. V was clipped by 5 bases and J by 5 bases, with 20 bases between them. CDR3 size: 16 residues. Assay used: immunoSEQ multiplex PCR; TCRdb lists only in-frame clones, some missing. The data contain some 87,000 clones, approximately 87% of them singletons. The chain employs TRBV7-3 and TRBJ2-3; a weak D match, TRBD1 (6 bases). The clonotype was recovered from a human donor in a cohort sampled during active COVID-19. The sequenced sample was peripheral blood. Written as DNA, the CDR3 is TGTGCCAGCAGCAAGCAGGGGCCAGGTACTGTAGATACGCAGTATTTT. Its translation is CASSKQGPGTVDTQYF.